The 25 T cell receptor beta chains reported below all come from one sample, sequenced in a study of cytotoxic CD8 clonotypes in ibrutinib-treated CLL. The repertoire was sequenced with immunoSEQ multiplex PCR; TCRdb's copy has only in-frame clones and lacks some. The data hold 110,000 to 150,000 clones, with roughly three quarters observed a single time. This sample comprised PBMCs, obtained after 24 months of ibrutinib treatment. Receptors originate from a human donor with chronic lymphocytic leukemia.

In its sample, this clone was seen many times. The rearrangement links TRBV7-3 to TRBJ2-3, with 8 bases lining up with TRBD2. The J segment lost 1 base and the V segment lost 2 bases, leaving 2 bases of the junction unmatched. The CDR3 covers 15 residues. Germline loops: CDR1 SGHTA, CDR2 FQGTGA. The CDR3 loop is CASSLRGGGTDTQYF. The CDR3 DNA is TGTGCCAGCAGCTTACGGGGGGGCGGCACAGATACGCAGTATTTT.

This clone was detected a few times. The chain combines TRBV5-8 with TRBJ2-2; D uncertain. The CDR3 has 14 amino acids. Trimming removed 0 bases from V and 2 bases from J, with 5 bases in between. Germline CDR1 reads SGHTS; CDR2 reads YDEGEE. CDR3 sequence reads: CASSLGLNTGELFF. The CDR3 DNA follows: TGTGCCAGCAGCTTGGGACTTAACACCGGGGAGCTGTTTTTT.

The V and J genes are TRBV28 and TRBJ2-7; maybe TRBD1 (6 bases). Germline CDR1 reads MDHEN; CDR2 reads SYDVKM. This CDR3 has 14 residues. The V and J ends lost 6 bases and 2 bases respectively, with 14 bases between them. In DNA form, the CDR3 reads TGTGCCAGCAGGGAACAGGGAGAAACCTACGAGCAGTACTTC. Protein product: CASREQGETYEQYF.

With respect to this clone: A junction boundary mismatches the germline segment, possibly from a read error. The chain uses TRBV14 and TRBJ1-1, with D perhaps TRBD1 (6 bases). The CDR3 consists of 12 residues. The V gene's germline CDR1 is SGHDN and CDR2 FVKESK. The CDR3 region has the DNA TGTGCCAGCAGCACCCGGGGGCCGGGGCTTTCTTTC. Translated, it gives CASSTRGPGLSF.

V usage is TRBV10-1 and J usage is TRBJ1-2; D is possibly TRBD1 (5 bases). Germline V lookup: CDR1 WNHNN, CDR2 SYGVQD (reference sequence). The CDR3 is 13 residues long. V lost 5 bases and J lost 4, with 11 bases in between. CDR3 DNA sequence: TGCGCCAGCAGTTGGGGACCGCCCTATGGCTACACCTTC. This translates into CASSWGPPYGYTF.

The chain employs TRBV18 and TRBJ1-5; 9 bases line up with TRBD1. Germline V gives CDR1 KGHSH, CDR2 LQKENI. V shed 6 bases and J 0 bases; nucleotides not matched to a gene: 12. The CDR3 is 18 residues long. The CDR3 nucleotides are TGTGCCAGCTCCCGGATGGGGACAGGGCGTTATAGCAATCAGCCCCAGCATTTT. Translation: CASSRMGTGRYSNQPQHF. The full variable domain, rest sourced from reference TRBV18 and TRBJ1-5, is NAGVMQNPRHLVRRRGQEARLRCSPMKGHSHVYWYRQLPEEGLKFMVYLQKENIIDESGMPKERFSAEFPKEGPSILRIQQVVRGDSAAYFCASSRMGTGRYSNQPQHFGDGTRLSIL.

The rearrangement uses TRBV5-1 and TRBJ1-4; a possible D gene is TRBD1 (5 bases). The CDR3 contains 12 residues. Trimming took 4 bases from V and 6 from J, leaving 7 bases between them. Germline loops: CDR1 SGHRS, CDR2 YFSETQ. The CDR3 sequence: CASSPGDEKLFF. CDR3 coding DNA: TGCGCCAGCAGCCCGGGGGATGAAAAACTGTTTTTT.

Concerning this clone: Additional DNA sequences in this sample encode the identical CDR3. V and J are TRBV5-1 and TRBJ2-7, with TRBD1 matching 7 bases. The germline gives CDR1 SGHRS, CDR2 YFSETQ. J was trimmed by 5 bases and V by 0 bases; bases with no gene match: 5. This CDR3 is built from 14 residues. This CDR3 reads CASSLGQGVHEQYF. Written as DNA, the CDR3 is TGCGCCAGCAGCTTGGGACAGGGTGTCCACGAGCAGTACTTC.

The genes are TRBV30 and TRBJ2-3, with 9 bases aligning to TRBD1. The V segment lost 0 bases and the J segment 5 bases; nucleotides outside the gene matches: 9. The CDR3 is made up of 16 amino acids. CDR1 is GTSNPN, CDR2 SVGIG, per germline (reference sequence). CDR3 sequence reads: CAWSVRGTGWGDTQYF. The DNA of the CDR3 is TGTGCCTGGAGTGTACGCGGGACAGGGTGGGGAGATACGCAGTATTTT.

The gene calls are TRBV6-6 and TRBJ1-6, with D maybe TRBD1 (5 bases). Germline V gene data show CDR1 as MNHNY and CDR2 as SVGAGI (reference sequence). This CDR3 comprises 13 residues. The V end was cut by 2 bases, the J end by 7 bases, with 6 bases between. The CDR3 reads CASSYGTNSPLHF. The DNA of the CDR3 is TGTGCCAGCAGTTACGGGACCAATTCACCCCTCCACTTT.

The J gene is TRBJ1-2, the V gene TRBV5-5; 7 positions match TRBD1. Germline lookup yields CDR1 SGHKS and CDR2 YYEKEE (reference sequence). The CDR3 is 15 amino acids. Germline trimming cut 4 bases from V and 6 bases from J; bases unmatched to any gene: 12. Written as DNA, the CDR3 is TGTGCCAGCAGCCGGGGCCCCCTAACAGGGGATGGCTACACCTTC. As protein: CASSRGPLTGDGYTF.

This CDR3 reads CASSPGQVGTEAFF. The CDR3 nucleotides read TGTGCCAGCTCACCGGGACAGGTTGGGACTGAAGCTTTCTTT. The rearrangement joins TRBV18 to TRBJ1-1, with 8 nucleotides matching TRBD1. This CDR3 region has 14 residues. The V gene's germline CDR1 is KGHSH and CDR2 LQKENI. With V trimmed by 3 bases and J by 5 bases, 5 bases remained unmatched. Full variable domain (missing parts from reference TRBV18 and TRBJ1-1): NAGVMQNPRHLVRRRGQEARLRCSPMKGHSHVYWYRQLPEEGLKFMVYLQKENIIDESGMPKERFSAEFPKEGPSILRIQQVVRGDSAAYFCASSPGQVGTEAFFGQGTRLTVV.

This clone was counted between two and nine times. The chain employs TRBV6-6 and TRBJ1-5; no clear D gene. Germline V gene data show CDR1 as MNHNY and CDR2 as SVGAGI (reference sequence). This CDR3 comprises 14 residues. V was pared by 2 bases and J by 5 bases, with 10 bases between. The CDR3: CASSYEGWHQPQHF. CDR3 nucleotide sequence: TGTGCCAGCAGTTACGAGGGATGGCATCAGCCCCAGCATTTT.

The rearrangement uses TRBV7-2 and TRBJ2-5; 7 nucleotides agree with TRBD1. The CDR3 is made up of 14 amino acids. Germline V gene lookup returns CDR1 SGHTA and CDR2 FQGNSA. Germline trimming cut 5 bases from V and 2 bases from J; bases unmatched to any gene: 5. CDR3 in DNA: TGTGCCAGCAGCCCCGGGACAGCACAAGAGACCCAGTACTTC. Protein sequence: CASSPGTAQETQYF.

The V call is TRBV4-1, the J call TRBJ1-2; possibly TRBD1 for D (6 bases). CDR1 is MGHRA, CDR2 YSYEKL, per germline. Trimming took off 4 bases at V and 4 bases at J, with 16 bases between the two ends. The CDR3 is made up of 15 amino acids. CDR3 residues: CASSPGGPGGYGYTF. The DNA of the CDR3 is TGCGCCAGCAGCCCCGGGGGGCCGGGGGGCTATGGCTACACCTTC.

There are a few counts of this clone. The CDR3 coding sequence is TGTGCCTGGGGAGAAGTCTATGGCTACACCTTC. Translation gives CAWGEVYGYTF. The J gene is TRBJ1-2, the V gene TRBV30; D unresolved. The CDR3 runs to 11 residues. The germline V gene encodes CDR1 GTSNPN and CDR2 SVGIG (reference sequence). With 5 bases removed from V and 4 bases from J, the gap between germline ends came to 8 bases. Filled out from reference TRBV30 and TRBJ1-2, the complete variable domain reads SQTIHQWPATLVQPVGSPLSLECTVEGTSNPNLYWYRQAAGRGLQLLFYSVGIGQISSEVPQNLSASRPQDRQFILSSKKLLLSDSGFYLCAWGEVYGYTFGSGTRLTVV.

J is TRBJ2-7 and V is TRBV5-5; D gene ambiguous. Trimming left V 2 bases short and J 3 bases short, with 9 bases between. The CDR3 contains 13 residues. Germline-derived CDR1 and CDR2 are SGHKS and YYEKEE (reference sequence). CDR3 loop: CASSFLTSYEQYF. The CDR3 region has the DNA TGTGCCAGCAGCTTCCTGACAAGCTACGAGCAGTACTTC.

J is TRBJ2-1 and V is TRBV27, with D perhaps matching TRBD2 (7 bases). This CDR3 is 12 amino acids long. Germline CDR1 reads MNHEY; CDR2 reads SMNVEV (reference sequence). V lost 5 bases, J lost 10 bases, and 12 bases lay in between. CDR3 nucleotides: TGTGCCAGCAGTCTAGGGAGGGGGGAGCAGTTCTTC. Its protein product is CASSLGRGEQFF.

In regard to this clone: Other DNA sequences in the same sample also yield this CDR3. The chain employs TRBV7-2 and TRBJ2-2; TRBD2 is a possible D gene (6 bases). CDR3 size: 15 residues. Per germline, CDR1 SGHTA and CDR2 FQGNSA. The V and J ends lost 1 base and 0 bases respectively, with 6 bases between them. The CDR3 region is CASSLGGANTGELFF. CDR3 in DNA: TGTGCCAGCAGCTTAGGGGGGGCGAACACCGGGGAGCTGTTTTTT.

This chain links TRBV6-6 with TRBJ2-3, with D possibly being TRBD2 (6 bases). CDR1 is MNHNY and CDR2 is SVGAGI in the germline V gene (reference sequence). Trimming shortened V by 6 bases and J by 2 bases, and 15 bases separated the two germline ends. This CDR3 region has 15 residues. CDR3 sequence reads: CASRGRRGFTDTQYF. The CDR3 nucleotides are TGTGCCAGCAGAGGGCGGCGGGGCTTCACAGATACGCAGTATTTT.

The chain is built from TRBV5-1 and TRBJ2-3; tentative D call: TRBD2 (7 bases). Germline values: CDR1 SGHRS, CDR2 YFSETQ. Trimming removed 1 base from V and 2 bases from J, with 14 bases in between. This CDR3 has 16 residues. The CDR3 loop reads CASSLFAGGPTDTQYF. CDR3 nucleotide sequence: TGCGCCAGCAGCTTGTTCGCCGGGGGGCCCACAGATACGCAGTATTTT.

In this sample, this clone turned up many times. The CDR3 spells CASSYPTPGANVLTF. DNA of the CDR3: TGTGCCAGCAGCTACCCCACGCCTGGGGCCAACGTCCTGACTTTC. The J gene is TRBJ2-6, the V gene TRBV7-2; D uncertain. V lost 4 bases and J lost 2, with 9 bases in between. Germline CDR1 and CDR2: SGHTA and FQGNSA. CDR3 length: 15 amino acids.

This clone was picked up a small number of times. The gene calls are TRBV7-3 and TRBJ1-6; TRBD1 might be the D (6 bases). This CDR3 is built from 13 residues. Deletions cut 5 bases from V and 11 bases from J, with 13 bases between. Germline CDR1 and CDR2: SGHTA and FQGTGA. The CDR3 reads CASSPGGLTPLHF. The CDR3 DNA reads TGTGCCAGCAGCCCGGGGGGGCTTACACCCCTCCACTTT.

V is TRBV5-6 and J is TRBJ2-1; 9 bases are a match to TRBD2. V gave up 0 bases and J gave up 6 bases; unmatched junction bases: 4. The CDR3 loop spans 15 amino acids. Germline-derived CDR1 and CDR2 are SGHDT and YYEEEE. The chain's CDR3 is CASSLGPSGTNEQFF. CDR3 sequence (DNA): TGTGCCAGCAGCTTGGGGCCTAGCGGGACCAATGAGCAGTTCTTC.

The chain carries TRBV7-3 and TRBJ2-3; 7 nucleotides agree with TRBD2. V gave up 5 bases and J gave up 4 bases; unmatched junction bases: 12. The CDR3 runs 16 residues. Germline values: CDR1 SGHTA, CDR2 FQGTGA. The CDR3 loop reads CASSLLAAASPDTQYF. The CDR3 bases are TGTGCCAGCAGCCTCCTAGCGGCCGCCTCCCCAGATACGCAGTATTTT.